Below are 28 T cell receptor beta chains sequenced from a single sample in a study of CD8 T cells in Susac syndrome. cDNA came from roughly 0.53 to 1 ug RNA primed by random hexamers. One entry per CDR3 protein, called by TCRdb with MiXCR from the immunoSEQ multiplex PCR reads. The sample carries 170,000 or so distinct CDR3 sequences, 90% to 95% recorded once. What was sequenced was CD4+ T cells from PBMCs. These receptors were obtained from a human donor with Susac syndrome.

V is TRBV7-2 and J is TRBJ2-7; D possibly uses TRBD1 or TRBD2 (6 bases each). V shed 0 bases and J shed 2 bases, with 14 bases lying between them. The CDR3 extends over 16 amino acids. Looked up from germline, CDR1 is SGHTA and CDR2 is FQGNSA. The CDR3 spells CASSLAGGFSTYEQYF. Written as DNA, the CDR3 is TGTGCCAGCAGCTTAGCGGGGGGCTTCTCGACCTACGAGCAGTACTTC.

The chain uses TRBV27 and TRBJ1-3, with D uncertain. Deletions cut 5 bases from V and 0 bases from J, with 8 bases between. Germline V gene sequence: CDR1 MNHEY, CDR2 SMNVEV (reference sequence). The CDR3 length is 14 residues. CDR3 nucleotides: TGTGCCAGCAGTCCCGGGTACTCTGGAAACACCATATATTTT. It encodes CASSPGYSGNTIYF.

This rearrangement joins TRBV7-2 to TRBJ2-3; D is ambiguous. Germline values: CDR1 SGHTA, CDR2 FQGNSA. The CDR3 has 14 amino acids. V was trimmed by 3 bases and J by 0 bases, leaving 7 bases between them. The DNA for the CDR3 is TGTGCCAGCAGCTTTGCGGAGAGCACAGATACGCAGTATTTT. It is translated as CASSFAESTDTQYF.

This sequence joins TRBV5-1 and TRBJ1-1, with no clear D. This CDR3 is 14 amino acids long. The germline CDR1 and CDR2 sequences are SGHRS and YFSETQ. Trimming cost V 4 bases and J 4 bases, with 14 bases left between them. The CDR3 DNA is TGCGCCAGCAGCCCGGACCCTGCGGGCACTGAAGCTTTCTTT. This encodes CASSPDPAGTEAFF.

The J gene is TRBJ1-4, the V gene TRBV4-2, with a weak D call TRBD1 (6 bases). The V and J ends lost 2 bases and 0 bases respectively, with 10 bases between them. The CDR3 contains 16 residues. Per the germline V gene, CDR1 is LGHNA and CDR2 is YNFKEQ. The CDR3, as DNA: TGTGCCAGCAGCCAAAACAGGGATGCAACTAATGAAAAACTGTTTTTT. Translating gives CASSQNRDATNEKLFF.

The rearrangement uses TRBV2 and TRBJ1-1; D unresolved. This CDR3 has 13 residues. CDR1 and CDR2 (germline): SNHLY, FYNNEI. V shed 8 bases and J shed 0 bases, with 10 bases lying between them. CDR3 sequence: CASVWRMNTEAFF. CDR3 DNA: TGTGCCAGCGTGTGGCGCATGAACACTGAAGCTTTCTTT.

This rearrangement joins TRBV18 to TRBJ1-1, with a tentative D call TRBD1 (6 bases). The CDR3 has 15 amino acids. Trimming took off 0 bases at V and 1 base at J, with 9 bases between the two ends. Per germline, CDR1 KGHSH and CDR2 LQKENI. The CDR3 DNA follows: TGTGCCAGCTCACCACCGGGGGGCCAGAACACTGAAGCTTTCTTT. It codes for CASSPPGGQNTEAFF.

This clonotype has only one observation. The rearrangement joins TRBV15 to TRBJ1-6; 8 nucleotides agree with TRBD1. The V gene end was trimmed by 3 bases and the J gene end by 12 bases; junction bases not matched to a gene: 10. Germline CDR1 and CDR2: LNHNV and YYDKDF (reference sequence). The CDR3 totals 15 residues. Written as DNA, the CDR3 is TGTGCCACCAGCAGCTCCGGGACAGGCCCCCTACCCCTCCACTTT. This encodes CATSSSGTGPLPLHF.

The V and J genes are TRBV5-6 and TRBJ1-5; TRBD1 agrees at 8 bases. Germline CDR1 is SGHDT and CDR2 is YYEEEE. J lost 3 bases, V lost 0 bases, and 5 bases had no gene match. This CDR3 is built from 16 residues. CDR3 in DNA: TGTGCCAGCAGCTTGGGCCCGGGACAGGTCAATCAGCCCCAGCATTTT. It codes for CASSLGPGQVNQPQHF.

This clonotype was counted a single time. For the CDR3, the DNA is TGCAGTGCTAGCGGTGGAGCGGGGGGGATATACAATGAGCAGTTCTTC. This gives the protein CSASGGAGGIYNEQFF. The chain uses TRBV20-1 and TRBJ2-1; 10 positions match TRBD2. The germline gives CDR1 DFQATT, CDR2 SNEGSKA (reference sequence). CDR3 size: 16 residues. Germline trimming cut 3 bases from V and 4 bases from J; bases unmatched to any gene: 9.

This clonotype showed up just once. The V gene is TRBV5-1, the J gene TRBJ2-2, with 11 nucleotides matching TRBD2. Trimming at V came to 3 bases and at J to 1 base, leaving 5 bases not matched to a gene. CDR1 and CDR2 (germline): SGHRS, YFSETQ. The CDR3 has 17 amino acids. CDR3 coding DNA: TGCGCCAGCAGCTACCTAGCGGGGGGCCTGAACACCGGGGAGCTGTTTTTT. Its protein product is CASSYLAGGLNTGELFF.

This chain uses TRBV6-1 with TRBJ2-1; no firm D call. Trimming shortened V by 6 bases and J by 4 bases, and 7 bases separated the two germline ends. CDR3 length: 12 amino acids. CDR1 and CDR2 from the germline V gene are MNHNS and SASEGT. CDR3 region: CASSSKYNEQFF. CDR3 bases: TGTGCCAGCAGCTCCAAGTACAATGAGCAGTTCTTC.

The chain combines TRBV20-1 with TRBJ2-3, with D maybe TRBD1 (5 bases). The CDR3 extends over 15 amino acids. Germline CDR1 and CDR2: DFQATT and SNEGSKA (reference sequence). The V end was cut by 3 bases, the J end by 3 bases, with 16 bases between. The CDR3 bases are TGCAGTGCTAGGACCCCAGGGAAAGGGACAGATACGCAGTATTTT. Translated, it gives CSARTPGKGTDTQYF.

The chain couples TRBV29-1 to TRBJ2-1; unclear D gene. Looked up from germline, CDR1 is SQVTM and CDR2 is ANQGSEA. The CDR3 has 14 residues. V lost 8 bases to trimming and J lost 0 bases, with 14 bases between them. The CDR3 here is CSFPGVSSYNEQFF. As DNA, the CDR3 is TGCAGCTTCCCTGGGGTTAGCTCCTACAATGAGCAGTTCTTC.

V usage is TRBV2 and J usage is TRBJ2-4; perhaps TRBD1 as D (5 bases). V dropped 3 bases and J dropped 9 bases, with 12 bases sitting between them. The CDR3 length is 13 residues. Germline CDR1 and CDR2: SNHLY and FYNNEI. CDR3 sequence: CASSDRQGSIQYF. The CDR3 coding sequence is TGTGCCAGCAGTGACAGGCAGGGTTCCATTCAGTACTTC.

The J gene is TRBJ1-6, the V gene TRBV7-9, with 8 nucleotides matching TRBD1. From germline, CDR1 is SEHNR and CDR2 FQNEAQ (reference sequence). With V trimmed by 10 bases and J by 0 bases, 8 bases remained unmatched. The CDR3 spans 16 residues. The CDR3: CATERTGTSYNSPLHF. CDR3 nucleotides: TGTGCCACCGAAAGGACAGGGACCTCCTATAATTCACCCCTCCACTTT.

The chain employs TRBV10-3 and TRBJ2-5; D is possibly TRBD2 (5 bases). The germline gives CDR1 ENHRY, CDR2 SYGVKD. This CDR3 comprises 14 residues. The ends were cut back, 6 bases at V and 2 bases at J, with 13 bases in the middle. The CDR3 bases are TGTGCCATCAGCCCGACCGGGGAACAAGAGACCCAGTACTTC. This translates into CAISPTGEQETQYF.

This chain links TRBV6-5 with TRBJ2-6; D is unclear. The germline gives CDR1 MNHEY, CDR2 SVGAGI. CDR3 length equals 15 residues. V was shortened by 0 bases and J by 0 bases, with 3 bases between the two germline ends. The CDR3 DNA follows: TGTGCCAGCAGTTACTCCGGCTCTGGGGCCAACGTCCTGACTTTC. Its protein is CASSYSGSGANVLTF.

This clonotype was seen just once. The chain has TRBV7-8 and TRBJ2-6, with D perhaps being TRBD1 or TRBD2 (5 bases each). Trimming shortened V by 5 bases and J by 4 bases, and 12 bases separated the two germline ends. Germline V gene data show CDR1 as SGHVS and CDR2 as FQNEAQ. This CDR3 has 15 residues. This CDR3 reads CASSPPGPGANVLTF. The CDR3 nucleotides are TGTGCCAGCAGCCCCCCGGGGCCAGGGGCCAACGTCCTGACTTTC.

J is TRBJ2-4 and V is TRBV5-1, with 7 bases aligning to TRBD1. The CDR3 length is 12 residues. V lost 5 bases and J lost 7; bases outside the gene matches: 3. CDR1 SGHRS and CDR2 YFSETQ come from the germline V gene. This CDR3 reads CASSDRVNIQYF. The CDR3 DNA reads TGCGCCAGCAGTGACAGGGTGAACATTCAGTACTTC.

CDR3 nucleotides: TGTGCCAGCAGTCTCAGCCTAGGGAGCACTGAAGCTTTCTTT. Encoded protein: CASSLSLGSTEAFF. V is TRBV12-3 or TRBV12-4 and J is TRBJ1-1, with D uncertain. With 5 bases removed from V and 4 bases from J, the gap between germline ends came to 14 bases. The CDR3 length is 14 residues.

This clonotype was counted once. The chain joins TRBV29-1 to TRBJ2-3; either TRBD1 or TRBD2 may supply D (5 bases each). The CDR3 sequence is 17 residues long. The V gene lost 4 bases and the J gene lost 2 bases, with 22 bases spanning the gap. Germline loops: CDR1 SQVTM, CDR2 ANQGSEA. CDR3 loop: CSVGGPVEGEFTDTQYF. DNA for the CDR3: TGCAGCGTTGGGGGCCCTGTCGAGGGCGAATTCACAGATACGCAGTATTTT.

The rearrangement links TRBV30 to TRBJ2-6, with TRBD2 as a possible D gene (5 bases). The CDR3 extends over 16 amino acids. Per germline, CDR1 GTSNPN and CDR2 SVGIG (reference sequence). The V and J ends lost 0 bases and 0 bases respectively, with 9 bases between them. The CDR3 DNA is TGTGCCTGGAGTGTAGAGGGCCTCTCTGGGGCCAACGTCCTGACTTTC. Protein sequence: CAWSVEGLSGANVLTF.

The chain recombines TRBV4-2 with TRBJ1-5, with D perhaps matching TRBD1 (5 bases). V lost 5 bases, J lost 1 base, and 15 bases lay in between. Germline V gene lookup returns CDR1 LGHNA and CDR2 YNFKEQ. This CDR3 region has 16 residues. For the CDR3, the DNA is TGTGCCAGCAGCGACTCTCGGGGCGACAGCAATCAGCCCCAGCATTTT. This gives the protein CASSDSRGDSNQPQHF.

The chain links TRBV23-1 to TRBJ2-1; 7 positions match TRBD1. TRBV23-1 is an ORF; its function is uncertain. After removal of 0 bases from V and 8 bases from J, the junction contained 13 bases not matched to a gene. The CDR3 is 17 amino acids. The CDR3 loop is CASSQSPAGGSRDEQFF. Here the CDR3 DNA reads TGCGCCAGCAGTCAATCGCCGGCAGGGGGTAGTAGGGATGAGCAGTTCTTC.

V usage is TRBV5-6 and J usage is TRBJ2-3; D uncertain. V lost 4 bases to trimming and J lost 8 bases, with 8 bases between them. The CDR3 runs to 11 residues. CDR1 SGHDT and CDR2 YYEEEE come from the germline V gene. The CDR3 loop is CASSNGPTQYF. CDR3 nucleotides: TGTGCCAGCAGCAACGGGCCTACGCAGTATTTT.

The rearrangement uses TRBV19 and TRBJ1-2; 7 nucleotides line up with TRBD1. Trimming at V came to 6 bases and at J to 4 bases, leaving 11 bases not matched to a gene. The CDR3 runs 15 residues. Germline V CDR1 and CDR2: LNHDA, SQIVND (reference sequence). The chain's CDR3 is CASRREGASPYGYTF. CDR3 coding DNA: TGTGCCAGTAGACGAGAGGGGGCGTCCCCCTATGGCTACACCTTC.

The chain joins TRBV20-1 to TRBJ1-1; D is perhaps TRBD1 (5 bases). V lost 6 bases to trimming and J lost 9 bases, with 23 bases between them. Germline assignment: CDR1 DFQATT and CDR2 SNEGSKA (reference sequence). CDR3 size: 14 residues. DNA for the CDR3: TGCAGTGCCAAGCGGGGCGGGACGGCAGGCAAAGCTTTCTTT. It translates to CSAKRGGTAGKAFF.